This T cell receptor (beta chain) was obtained from a study of T cell repertoires in cytomegalovirus infection. TCRdb re-called the reads with MiXCR, one entry per CDR3 protein. The top ten hold 8% of the sample, which has 600,000 to 800,000 distinct CDR3 sequences, 20% to 25% seen once. This clonotype was seen many times. With 2 bases removed from V and 0 bases from J, the gap between germline ends came to 10 bases. From germline, CDR1 is MNHNY and CDR2 SVGAGI (reference sequence). The CDR3 consists of 15 residues. The source of this sequence is a human donor in good health (CMV status not recorded). Some clones in this sample may be carry-over from other donors' samples. The chain has TRBV6-6 and TRBJ2-5; D remains unclear. The sequencing input was CD8+ T cells from PBMCs. CDR3: CASSYVKGNQETQYF. CDR3 DNA sequence: TGTGCCAGCAGTTACGTCAAAGGGAACCAAGAGACCCAGTACTTC.